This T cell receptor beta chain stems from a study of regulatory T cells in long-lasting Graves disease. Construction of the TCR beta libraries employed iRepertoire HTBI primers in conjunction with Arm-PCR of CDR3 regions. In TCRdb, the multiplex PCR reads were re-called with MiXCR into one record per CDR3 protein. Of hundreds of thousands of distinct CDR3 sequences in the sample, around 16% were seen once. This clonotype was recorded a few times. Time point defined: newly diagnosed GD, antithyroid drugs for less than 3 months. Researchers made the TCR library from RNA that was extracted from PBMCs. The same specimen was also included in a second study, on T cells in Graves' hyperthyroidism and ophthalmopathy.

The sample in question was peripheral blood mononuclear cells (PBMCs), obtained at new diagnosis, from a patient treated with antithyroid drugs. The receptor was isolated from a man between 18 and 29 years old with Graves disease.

The chain's CDR3 is CASSQQQGACTF. Here the CDR3 DNA reads TGTGCCAGCAGCCAGCAACAGGGGGCCTGTACCTTC. The rearrangement uses TRBV3-1 and TRBJ1-2; 9 positions agree with TRBD1. From germline, CDR1 is LGHDT and CDR2 YNNKEL (reference sequence). Trimming removed 3 bases from V and 14 bases from J; junction bases left unmatched: 7. This CDR3 is built from 12 residues.